This is a list of T cell receptor beta chains from one sample in a study of shared clonotypes between healthy human individuals. Generated by immunoSEQ multiplex PCR, the TCRdb table keeps only in-frame clones and is missing some. The sample has about 1.9 million clones, 90% to 95% seen once. The sample taken for sequencing was naive CD8+ T cells from PBMCs. The receptors stem from a man aged 18 to 29 in good health. Some clones in this sample may be carry-over from other donors' samples. Both conserved end residues are part of each CDR3. The D gene is left open where the match is weak. Rows give clone size only sometimes, using once, few, many, or a class for an expanded clone.

>TRBJ2-4|.|.|TRBV28|13
TGTGCCAGCACCTTAACCCCCGGGACAACACAGTACTTC
CASTLTPGTTQYF
>TRBJ2-2|TRBD1|.|TRBV27|15
TGTGCCAGCAGCCCCCACAGGGGCGGCACCGGGGAGCTGTTTTTT
CASSPHRGGTGELFF
>TRBJ2-7|.|.|TRBV7-9|13
TGTGCCAGCAGCCGAGCACTGGTCTACGAGCAGTACTTC
CASSRALVYEQYF
>TRBJ1-5|.|.|TRBV7-6|16
TGTGCCAGCAGCTTAGCGCTGGAAACCGAACGTGGGCCCCAGCATTTT
CASSLALETERGPQHF
>TRBJ1-1|.|.|TRBV27|18
TGTGCCAGCAGTTTACAGGCAGGGCACCGCGGCGTGAACACTGAAGCTTTCTTT
CASSLQAGHRGVNTEAFF
>TRBJ2-1|TRBD1|.|TRBV7-9|11
TGTGCCAGCAGCCTGACAGGGCTAGAGTTCTTC
CASSLTGLEFF
>TRBJ2-1|.|.|TRBV5-6|14
TGTGCCAGCTCCGCCTCAGGATCCTACAATGAGCAGTTCTTC
CASSASGSYNEQFF
>TRBJ2-4|.|.|TRBV2|14
TGTGCCAGCAGTGAGACAGAGGCCAAAAACATTCAGTACTTC
CASSETEAKNIQYF
>TRBJ2-7|TRBD1|.|TRBV7-9|15
TGTGCCAGCAGCTTCGGAGGGACAGGGTACTACGAGCAGTACTTC
CASSFGGTGYYEQYF
>TRBJ2-1|.|.|TRBV7-9|18
TGTGCCAGCAGCGGGTGGGGCTTCGGAATAAGCTCCTACAATGAGCAGTTCTTC
CASSGWGFGISSYNEQFF
>TRBJ1-5|.|.|TRBV11-2|14
TGTGCCAGCAGCTTAACTCTGGGCAATCAGCCCCAGCATTTT
CASSLTLGNQPQHF
>TRBJ2-5|TRBD2|.|TRBV2|16
TGTGCCAGCAGTGGCTGGGGGACTAGCGGCTGGGAGACCCAGTACTTC
CASSGWGTSGWETQYF
>TRBJ2-1|.|once|TRBV6-6|16
TGTGCCAGCATTTTCCCGACGGAAACGGGTTACAATGAGCAGTTCTTC
CASIFPTETGYNEQFF
>TRBJ1-5|.|.|TRBV19|13
TGTGCCACATCTTACCTGGGGTCGGGGCCCCAGCATTTT
CATSYLGSGPQHF
>TRBJ2-7|TRBD1|.|TRBV7-9|15
TGTGCCAGCAGCACCCGGGACAGGGGACCGCTGGAGCAGTACTTC
CASSTRDRGPLEQYF
>TRBJ1-4|.|.|TRBV7-9|15
TGTGCCAGCAGCTTAGGTTCGGGGTTAAATGAAAAACTGTTTTTT
CASSLGSGLNEKLFF
>TRBJ2-1|.|.|TRBV27|14
TGTGCCAGCAGTTTATCGGGCCCGGGCAATGAGCAGTTCTTC
CASSLSGPGNEQFF
>TRBJ2-3|.|.|TRBV30|14
TGTGCCTGGAGTGTACTGGGGCGGACAGATACGCAGTATTTT
CAWSVLGRTDTQYF
>TRBJ2-7|.|.|TRBV5-1|13
TGCGCCAGCAGCTTGGTAGGGACCCACGAGCAGTACTTC
CASSLVGTHEQYF
>TRBJ2-1|.|once|TRBV28|13
TGTGCCAGCAGTTTTGGCAGGGGCTATGAGCAGTTCTTC
CASSFGRGYEQFF